What follows are 28 T cell receptor beta chains derived from one specimen sequenced in a study of blood T cell repertoires in COVID-19. Some clones are missing from TCRdb's copy, which holds only in-frame ones; the method was immunoSEQ multiplex PCR. This sample carries 110,000 to 150,000 clones, about 86% of them seen once, and the ten largest clones take around 8.4%. The material sequenced was PBMCs or T cells enriched from blood (not recorded which). These receptor sequences come from a man over 45 who had recovered from COVID-19.

The rearrangement uses TRBV2 and TRBJ2-5, with TRBD2 matching 7 bases. After removal of 4 bases from V and 5 bases from J, the junction contained 4 bases not matched to a gene. Germline V gene data show CDR1 as SNHLY and CDR2 as FYNNEI. The CDR3 covers 13 residues. CDR3 bases: TGTGCCAGCAGTGTAAACGGGGGGGAGACCCAGTACTTC. Translation gives CASSVNGGETQYF.

The chain employs TRBV15 and TRBJ1-4; D perhaps matches TRBD1 (5 bases). The CDR3 spans 16 residues. V was pared by 0 bases and J by 7 bases, with 15 bases between. Germline assignment: CDR1 LNHNV and CDR2 YYDKDF (reference sequence). As DNA, the CDR3 is TGTGCCACCAGCAGAGATGGCGGCAGGGTGGGTGAAAAACTGTTTTTT. This sequence encodes CATSRDGGRVGEKLFF.

J is TRBJ2-1 and V is TRBV12-5, with 7 bases lining up with TRBD2. CDR3 length equals 15 residues. V lost 2 bases to trimming and J lost 8 bases; unmatched junction nucleotides: 9. The germline CDR1 and CDR2 sequences are LGHNT and FRNRAP. CDR3 region: CASGLSLAVFDEQFF. CDR3 nucleotide sequence: TGTGCTAGTGGTTTGAGCCTAGCGGTCTTCGATGAGCAGTTCTTC. Together with reference TRBV12-5 and TRBJ2-1, the CDR3 gives the full variable domain: DARVTQTPRHKVTEMGQEVTMRCQPILGHNTVFWYRQTMMQGLELLAYFRNRAPLDDSGMPKDRFSAEMPDATLATLKIQPSEPRDSAVYFCASGLSLAVFDEQFFGPGTRLTVL.

The gene calls are TRBV28 and TRBJ2-7, with 8 bases aligning to TRBD1. Germline V gene lookup returns CDR1 MDHEN and CDR2 SYDVKM. V was clipped by 5 bases and J by 0 bases; unmatched bases: 3. The length of the CDR3 is 14 residues. CDR3 protein: CASSETGGSYEQYF. CDR3 bases: TGTGCCAGCAGTGAAACAGGGGGCTCCTACGAGCAGTACTTC. The variable domain in full, with the rest retrieved from reference TRBV28 and TRBJ2-7, is DVKVTQSSRYLVKRTGEKVFLECVQDMDHENMFWYRQDPGLGLRLIYFSYDVKMKEKGDIPEGYSVSREKKERFSLILESASTNQTSMYLCASSETGGSYEQYFGPGTRLTVT.

This clone was seen once. This sequence joins TRBV28 and TRBJ2-1, with 7 nucleotides matching TRBD1. Germline V gene sequence: CDR1 MDHEN, CDR2 SYDVKM. With V trimmed by 2 bases and J by 0 bases, 1 base remained unmatched. The CDR3 length is 15 residues. CDR3 bases: TGTGCCAGCAGTTTACGGGACAGCTCCTACAATGAGCAGTTCTTC. Its translation is CASSLRDSSYNEQFF.

This chain links TRBV28 with TRBJ1-1, with TRBD1 matching 7 bases. The CDR3 extends over 17 amino acids. With V trimmed by 4 bases and J by 2 bases, 13 bases remained unmatched. From germline, CDR1 is MDHEN and CDR2 SYDVKM. CDR3 nucleotide sequence: TGTGCCAGCAGTTATCCGGGACAGCGATGGACCAACACTGAAGCTTTCTTT. Translating gives CASSYPGQRWTNTEAFF.

V usage is TRBV2 and J usage is TRBJ1-4; tentatively, D is TRBD1 (5 bases). This CDR3 is built from 17 residues. With 8 bases removed from V and 8 bases from J, the gap between germline ends came to 27 bases. The germline V gene has CDR1 SNHLY and CDR2 FYNNEI. The CDR3 loop reads CASGMSLGGLLLEKLFF. Here the CDR3 DNA reads TGTGCCAGCGGCATGAGCCTCGGGGGACTGCTCCTCGAAAAACTGTTTTTT.

In DNA form, the CDR3 reads TGTGCCAGCAGTGAATCCCGTGACAGAGTCAGCTATGGCTACACCTTC. Its protein is CASSESRDRVSYGYTF. V and J are TRBV2 and TRBJ1-2, with D possibly TRBD1 on 5 matching bases. The CDR3 consists of 16 residues. Germline CDR1 reads SNHLY; CDR2 reads FYNNEI. V was clipped by 2 bases and J by 4 bases, with 17 bases between them.

The chain links TRBV18 to TRBJ2-4, with 11 positions matching TRBD1. Losses at the gene ends were 1 base for V and 7 bases for J; bases not matched to a gene: 6. The CDR3 spans 16 residues. The germline V gene has CDR1 KGHSH and CDR2 LQKENI. The CDR3: CASSPRDRGRVNIQYF. The CDR3 nucleotides read TGTGCCAGCTCACCACGGGACAGGGGGAGGGTGAACATTCAGTACTTC.

The chain couples TRBV3-1 (or the pseudogene TRBV3-2) to TRBJ1-6; weak D call: TRBD1 (5 bases). Trimming took 0 bases from V and 15 from J, leaving 12 bases between them. This CDR3 has 13 amino acids. CDR1 and CDR2 (germline): LGHDT, YNNKEL (reference sequence). The chain's CDR3 is CASSQDFRGNLHF. The CDR3 DNA reads TGTGCCAGCAGCCAAGATTTTAGGGGCAACCTCCACTTT.

The chain couples TRBV27 to TRBJ2-1; 11 bases fit TRBD2. V was pared by 1 base and J by 1 base, with 3 bases of the junction left unmatched. Germline V gene sequence: CDR1 MNHEY, CDR2 SMNVEV (reference sequence). The CDR3 sequence is 17 residues long. This CDR3 reads CASSLWGLAESYNEQFF. CDR3 sequence (DNA): TGTGCCAGCAGTTTATGGGGACTAGCGGAATCCTACAATGAGCAGTTCTTC.

This chain joins TRBV7-9 and TRBJ2-7; 9 nucleotides align to TRBD1. Germline lookup yields CDR1 SEHNR and CDR2 FQNEAQ (reference sequence). V trimming: 4 bases; J trimming: 2 bases; junction bases outside the gene matches: 9. There are 16 residues in the CDR3. This CDR3 reads CASSSILTGGTYEQYF. The CDR3 coding sequence is TGTGCCAGCAGCTCAATATTGACAGGGGGGACCTACGAGCAGTACTTC.

The chain links TRBV5-4 to TRBJ1-4; D is perhaps TRBD1 (5 bases). V lost 7 bases, J lost 0 bases, and 13 bases lay in between. This CDR3 region has 15 residues. CDR1 and CDR2 from the germline V gene are SGHNT and YYREEE (reference sequence). The CDR3 region has the DNA TGTGCCAGCGGGCAGGGCGGGACAACTAATGAAAAACTGTTTTTT. It specifies CASGQGGTTNEKLFF.

CDR3 DNA: TGTGCCAGCTCACCACGGGACAGATTCTATGGCTACACCTTC. Translation: CASSPRDRFYGYTF. The chain has TRBV18 and TRBJ1-2; 7 bases are shared with TRBD1. V gave up 1 base and J gave up 4 bases; unmatched junction bases: 3. The CDR3 sequence is 14 residues long. Germline CDR1 KGHSH, CDR2 LQKENI.

The chain recombines TRBV5-1 with TRBJ2-3; D gene unclear. CDR1 and CDR2 (germline): SGHRS, YFSETQ. V lost 0 bases and J lost 2, with 4 bases in between. CDR3 length: 13 residues. The chain's CDR3 is CASSLDSTDTQYF. The CDR3 region has the DNA TGCGCCAGCAGCTTGGACTCCACAGATACGCAGTATTTT.

V is TRBV28 and J is TRBJ1-5, with a tentative D call TRBD1 (5 bases). V shed 3 bases and J shed 4 bases, with 10 bases lying between them. Germline V gives CDR1 MDHEN, CDR2 SYDVKM. This CDR3 is built from 14 residues. CDR3 protein: CASSLTENNQPQHF. Here the CDR3 DNA reads TGTGCCAGCAGTTTGACAGAAAATAATCAGCCCCAGCATTTT.

This clone was counted a single time. V and J are TRBV29-1 and TRBJ1-4; TRBD1 matches 7 bases. The CDR3 is made up of 13 amino acids. V lost 5 bases, J lost 7 bases, and 7 bases stayed unmatched. Germline CDR1 SQVTM, CDR2 ANQGSEA. The CDR3 sequence is CSVSSGGFEKLFF. The CDR3 DNA follows: TGCAGCGTTTCTTCAGGGGGATTTGAAAAACTGTTTTTT.

The rearrangement uses TRBV3-1 (or the pseudogene TRBV3-2) and TRBJ1-5, with TRBD1 identical over 11 bases. V lost 3 bases to trimming and J lost 5 bases; unmatched junction nucleotides: 6. Germline CDR1 is LGHDT and CDR2 is YNNKEL (reference sequence). The CDR3 spans 16 residues. The CDR3 loop is CASSQGGTGGYQPQHF. CDR3 bases: TGTGCCAGCAGCCAGGGGGGGACAGGGGGTTATCAGCCCCAGCATTTT.

The V and J genes are TRBV18 and TRBJ1-1; D is undetermined. The V end lost 0 bases, the J end lost 0 bases, and 5 bases lay between the germline ends. The CDR3 has 14 residues. CDR1 and CDR2 from the germline V gene are KGHSH and LQKENI. DNA of the CDR3: TGTGCCAGCTCACCACCCTCAGTGAACACTGAAGCTTTCTTT. This sequence encodes CASSPPSVNTEAFF.

The V call is TRBV7-2, the J call TRBJ2-2; no firm D call. The V gene's germline CDR1 is SGHTA and CDR2 FQGNSA. Trimming cost V 5 bases and J 7 bases, with 17 bases left between them. The CDR3 covers 15 residues. The CDR3 nucleotides are TGTGCCAGCAGCCCAAGACTCAACCTCGGCGGGGAGCTGTTTTTT. This translates into CASSPRLNLGGELFF.

The rearrangement links TRBV6-5 to TRBJ2-7; 11 bases match TRBD2. CDR3 length equals 16 residues. Trimming removed 0 bases from V and 4 bases from J; junction bases left unmatched: 5. Germline CDR1 reads MNHEY; CDR2 reads SVGAGI. In nucleotides, the CDR3 is TGTGCCAGCAGTTACTCGAGCCTAGCGGGGGGTTACGAGCAGTACTTC. This sequence encodes CASSYSSLAGGYEQYF.

This chain connects TRBV6-6 to TRBJ2-7; 8 bases map to TRBD2. In germline, CDR1 is MNHNY, CDR2 SVGAGI (reference sequence). The V gene end was trimmed by 2 bases and the J gene end by 3 bases; junction bases not matched to a gene: 0. The CDR3 extends over 13 amino acids. CDR3 bases: TGTGCCAGCAGTTACGCGGGGGGCTACGAGCAGTACTTC. This encodes CASSYAGGYEQYF.

In this sample, this clone turned up many times. The V call is TRBV28, the J call TRBJ1-2, with 8 bases matching TRBD1. The CDR3 extends over 17 amino acids. After removal of 8 bases from V and 2 bases from J, the junction contained 16 bases not matched to a gene. Germline V gene sequence: CDR1 MDHEN, CDR2 SYDVKM. This chain's CDR3 is CASETGQGMAANYGYTF. The DNA for the CDR3 is TGTGCCAGCGAAACCGGACAGGGAATGGCGGCCAACTATGGCTACACCTTC.

The gene calls are TRBV6-2 or TRBV6-3 and TRBJ1-6; 8 bases match TRBD1. The CDR3 spans 16 residues. After removal of 2 bases from V and 8 bases from J, the junction contained 8 bases not matched to a gene. CDR1 is MNHEY, CDR2 SVGEGT, per germline. DNA of the CDR3: TGTGCCAGCAGTTACCGGCCAGGGGGCGCGGATTCACCCCTCCACTTT. Amino acids: CASSYRPGGADSPLHF.

The gene calls are TRBV7-9 and TRBJ1-3, with D maybe TRBD1 (6 bases). CDR1 is SEHNR and CDR2 is FQNEAQ in the germline V gene (reference sequence). V lost 3 bases and J lost 4, with 16 bases in between. CDR3 length equals 16 residues. The CDR3 is CASSFLSRTAGNTIYF. The CDR3 DNA reads TGTGCCAGCAGCTTTCTTAGTCGGACAGCCGGAAACACCATATATTTT.

This clone was found once. The chain is built from TRBV6-2 or TRBV6-3 and TRBJ2-5, with D possibly TRBD2 on 6 matching bases. Germline CDR1 is MNHEY and CDR2 is SVGEGT. Trimming cost V 5 bases and J 4 bases, with 14 bases left between them. CDR3 length: 14 amino acids. The CDR3 coding sequence is TGTGCCAGCAGTCGAAGTGGGGGGTTAGAGACCCAGTACTTC. Its protein is CASSRSGGLETQYF.

The chain combines TRBV5-1 with TRBJ2-5, with 13 bases aligning to TRBD2. The CDR3 runs to 15 residues. CDR1 and CDR2 (germline): SGHRS, YFSETQ. V gave up 4 bases and J gave up 3 bases; unmatched junction bases: 3. The CDR3 DNA follows: TGCGCCAGCAGCAACGGACTAGCGGGGGAAGAGACCCAGTACTTC. Its protein product is CASSNGLAGEETQYF.

This clone was seen a few times. Possible read error: a much larger clone is one base away. The J gene is TRBJ2-7, the V gene TRBV5-1; maybe TRBD1 (6 bases). CDR3 length equals 13 residues. Trimming cost V 3 bases and J 2 bases, with 9 bases left between them. The germline gives CDR1 SGHRS, CDR2 YFSETQ. The CDR3 DNA reads TGCGCCAGCAGCTGGGACAAACCCTACGAGCAGTACTTC. Encoded protein: CASSWDKPYEQYF.